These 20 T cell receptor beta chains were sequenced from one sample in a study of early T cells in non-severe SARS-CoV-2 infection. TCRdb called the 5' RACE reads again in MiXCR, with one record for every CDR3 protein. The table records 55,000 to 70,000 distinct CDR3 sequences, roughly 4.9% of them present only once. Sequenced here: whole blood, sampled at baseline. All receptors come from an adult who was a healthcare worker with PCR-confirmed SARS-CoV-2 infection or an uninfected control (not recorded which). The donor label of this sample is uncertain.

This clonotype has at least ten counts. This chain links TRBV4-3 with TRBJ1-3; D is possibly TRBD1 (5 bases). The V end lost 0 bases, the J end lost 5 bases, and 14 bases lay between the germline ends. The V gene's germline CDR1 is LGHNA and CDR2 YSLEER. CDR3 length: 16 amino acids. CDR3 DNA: TGCGCCAGCAGCCAAGACTTTCAGGGATTACGAAACACCATATATTTT. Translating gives CASSQDFQGLRNTIYF.

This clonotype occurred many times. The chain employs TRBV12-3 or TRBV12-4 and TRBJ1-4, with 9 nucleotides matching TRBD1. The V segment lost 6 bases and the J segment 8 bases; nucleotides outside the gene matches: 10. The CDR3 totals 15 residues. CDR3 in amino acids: CASRRFGTGLEKLFF. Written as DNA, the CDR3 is TGTGCCAGCAGAAGGTTCGGGACAGGGTTAGAAAAACTGTTTTTT.

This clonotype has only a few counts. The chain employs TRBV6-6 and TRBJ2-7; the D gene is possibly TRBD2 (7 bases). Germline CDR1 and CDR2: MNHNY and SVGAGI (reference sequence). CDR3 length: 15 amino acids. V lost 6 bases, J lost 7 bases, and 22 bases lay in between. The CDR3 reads CASSHTPRGADEQYF. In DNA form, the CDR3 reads TGTGCCAGCAGCCATACCCCACGGGGGGCGGATGAGCAGTACTTC.

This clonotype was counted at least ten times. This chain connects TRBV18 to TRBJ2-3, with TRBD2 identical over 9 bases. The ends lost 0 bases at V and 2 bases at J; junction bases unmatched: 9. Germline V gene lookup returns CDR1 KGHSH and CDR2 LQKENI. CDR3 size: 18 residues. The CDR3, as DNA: TGTGCCAGCTCACCACCGGTGGGACTAGCAGATACCACAGATACGCAGTATTTT. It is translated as CASSPPVGLADTTDTQYF.

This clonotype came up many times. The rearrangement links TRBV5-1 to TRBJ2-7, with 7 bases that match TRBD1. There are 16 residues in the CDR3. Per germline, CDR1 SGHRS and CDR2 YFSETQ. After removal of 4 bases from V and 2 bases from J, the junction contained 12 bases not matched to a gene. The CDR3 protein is CASSLRQGQTPYEQYF. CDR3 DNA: TGCGCCAGCAGCCTCAGACAGGGACAGACACCCTACGAGCAGTACTTC.

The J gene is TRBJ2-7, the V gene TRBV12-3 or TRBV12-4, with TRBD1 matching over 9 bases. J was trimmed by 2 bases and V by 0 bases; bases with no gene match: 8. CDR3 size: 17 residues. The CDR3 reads CASSLAPPGQGAYEQYF. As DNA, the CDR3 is TGTGCCAGCAGTTTAGCCCCTCCGGGACAGGGTGCCTACGAGCAGTACTTC.

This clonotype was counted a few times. The CDR3 DNA reads as TGTGCCAGCAGCTACTTTTCAGGGAGAGAGACCCAGTACTTC. It codes for CASSYFSGRETQYF. The chain joins TRBV11-2 to TRBJ2-5, with D perhaps TRBD1 or TRBD2 (5 bases each). CDR3 length equals 14 residues. Per germline, CDR1 SGHAT and CDR2 FQNNGV. The V and J ends lost 4 bases and 4 bases respectively, with 13 bases between them.

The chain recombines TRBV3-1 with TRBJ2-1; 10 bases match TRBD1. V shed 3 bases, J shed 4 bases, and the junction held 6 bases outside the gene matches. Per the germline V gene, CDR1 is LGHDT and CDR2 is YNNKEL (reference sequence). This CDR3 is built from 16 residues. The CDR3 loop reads CASSHYGQGGYNEQFF. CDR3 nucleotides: TGTGCCAGCAGCCACTATGGACAGGGGGGATACAATGAGCAGTTCTTC.

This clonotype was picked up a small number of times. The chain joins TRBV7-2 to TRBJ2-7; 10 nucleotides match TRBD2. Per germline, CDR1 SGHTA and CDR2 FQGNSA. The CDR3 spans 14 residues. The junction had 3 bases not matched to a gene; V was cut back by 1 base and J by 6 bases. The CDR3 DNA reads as TGTGCCAGCAGCTTAGTAGCGGGGGGTGGCGAGCAGTACTTC. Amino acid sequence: CASSLVAGGGEQYF.

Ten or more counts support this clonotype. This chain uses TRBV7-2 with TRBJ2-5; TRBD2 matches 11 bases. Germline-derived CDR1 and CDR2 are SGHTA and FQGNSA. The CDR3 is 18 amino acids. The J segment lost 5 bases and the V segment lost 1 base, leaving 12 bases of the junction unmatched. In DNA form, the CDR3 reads TGTGCCAGCAGCTTAGGATGGAAGGTAGCGGGGGGGCCCGAGACCCAGTACTTC. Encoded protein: CASSLGWKVAGGPETQYF.

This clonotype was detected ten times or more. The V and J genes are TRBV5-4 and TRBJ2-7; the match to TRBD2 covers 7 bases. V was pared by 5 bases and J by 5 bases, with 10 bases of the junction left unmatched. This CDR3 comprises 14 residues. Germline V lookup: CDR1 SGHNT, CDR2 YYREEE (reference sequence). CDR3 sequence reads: CASRGGPSVHEQYF. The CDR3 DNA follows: TGTGCCAGCAGGGGAGGGCCTTCGGTCCACGAGCAGTACTTC.

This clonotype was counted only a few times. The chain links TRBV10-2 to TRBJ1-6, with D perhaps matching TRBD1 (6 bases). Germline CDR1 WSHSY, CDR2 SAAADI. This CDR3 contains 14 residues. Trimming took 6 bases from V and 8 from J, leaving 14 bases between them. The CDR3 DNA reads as TGCGCCAGCAGCTTCGGGGGGGGCGATTCACCCCTCCACTTT. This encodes CASSFGGGDSPLHF.

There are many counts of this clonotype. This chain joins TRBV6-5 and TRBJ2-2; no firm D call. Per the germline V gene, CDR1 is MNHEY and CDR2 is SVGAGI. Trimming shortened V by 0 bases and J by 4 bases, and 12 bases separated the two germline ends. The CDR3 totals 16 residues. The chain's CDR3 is CASSYSTTGSTGELFF. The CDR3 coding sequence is TGTGCCAGCAGTTACTCAACAACCGGTAGCACCGGGGAGCTGTTTTTT.

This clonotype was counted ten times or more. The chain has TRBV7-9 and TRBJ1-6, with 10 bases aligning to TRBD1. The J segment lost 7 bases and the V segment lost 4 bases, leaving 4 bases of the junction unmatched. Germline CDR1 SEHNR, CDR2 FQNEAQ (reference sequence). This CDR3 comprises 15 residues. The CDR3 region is CASSSWTGGNSPLHF. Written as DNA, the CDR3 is TGTGCCAGCAGCTCTTGGACAGGGGGAAATTCACCCCTCCACTTT.

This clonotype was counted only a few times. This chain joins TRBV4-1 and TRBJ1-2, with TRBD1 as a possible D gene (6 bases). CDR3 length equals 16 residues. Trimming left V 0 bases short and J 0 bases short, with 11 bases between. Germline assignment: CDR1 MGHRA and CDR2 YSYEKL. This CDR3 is CASSQEWDTANYGYTF. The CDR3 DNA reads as TGCGCCAGCAGCCAAGAATGGGACACAGCTAACTATGGCTACACCTTC.

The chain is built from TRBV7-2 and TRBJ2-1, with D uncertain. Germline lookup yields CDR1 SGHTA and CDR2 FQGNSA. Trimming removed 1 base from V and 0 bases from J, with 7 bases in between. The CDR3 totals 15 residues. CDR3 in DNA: TGTGCCAGCAGCTTAGACCGGAGCTCCTACAATGAGCAGTTCTTC. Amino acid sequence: CASSLDRSSYNEQFF.

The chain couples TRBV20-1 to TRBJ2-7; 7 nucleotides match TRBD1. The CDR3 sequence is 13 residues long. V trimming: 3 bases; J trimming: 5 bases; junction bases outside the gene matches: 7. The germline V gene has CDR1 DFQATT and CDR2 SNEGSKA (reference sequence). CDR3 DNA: TGCAGTGCTAGTAGGGGGACAGTCCACGAGCAGTACTTC. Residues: CSASRGTVHEQYF.

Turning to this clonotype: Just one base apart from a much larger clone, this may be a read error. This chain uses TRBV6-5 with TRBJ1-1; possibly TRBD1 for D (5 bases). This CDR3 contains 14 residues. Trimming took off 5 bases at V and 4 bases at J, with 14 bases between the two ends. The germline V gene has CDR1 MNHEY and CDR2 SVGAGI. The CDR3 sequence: CASSTRAMGTEAFF. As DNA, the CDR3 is TGTGCCAGCAGTACCAGGGCGATGGGCACTGAAGCTTTCTTT.

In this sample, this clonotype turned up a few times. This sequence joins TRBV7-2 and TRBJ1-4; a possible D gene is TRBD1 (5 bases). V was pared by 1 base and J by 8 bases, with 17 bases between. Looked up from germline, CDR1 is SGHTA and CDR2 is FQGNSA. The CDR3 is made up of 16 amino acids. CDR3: CASSLEGPAPGEKLFF. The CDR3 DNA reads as TGTGCCAGCAGCTTAGAAGGGCCGGCCCCAGGGGAAAAACTGTTTTTT.

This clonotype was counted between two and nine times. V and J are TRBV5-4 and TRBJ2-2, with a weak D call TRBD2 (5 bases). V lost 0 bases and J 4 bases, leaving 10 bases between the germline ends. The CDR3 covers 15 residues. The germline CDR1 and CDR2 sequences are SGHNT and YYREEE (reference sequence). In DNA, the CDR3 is TGTGCCAGCAGCTTGGATGGACTGAGCACCGGGGAGCTGTTTTTT. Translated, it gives CASSLDGLSTGELFF.